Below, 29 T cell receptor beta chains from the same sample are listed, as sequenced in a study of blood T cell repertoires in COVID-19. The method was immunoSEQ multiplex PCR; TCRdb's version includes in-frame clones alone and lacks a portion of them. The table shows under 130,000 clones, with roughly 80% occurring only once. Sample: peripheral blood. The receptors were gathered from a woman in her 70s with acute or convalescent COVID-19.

The CDR3 DNA sequence: TGTGCCAGCAGTCTCCTAGCGGGAGATATCAATGAGCAGTTCTTC. Translating it yields CASSLLAGDINEQFF. The rearrangement joins TRBV28 to TRBJ2-1; 10 bases agree with TRBD2. This CDR3 has 15 amino acids. The V and J ends lost 5 bases and 6 bases, in that order; junction bases with no gene match: 7. Looked up from germline, CDR1 is MDHEN and CDR2 is SYDVKM.

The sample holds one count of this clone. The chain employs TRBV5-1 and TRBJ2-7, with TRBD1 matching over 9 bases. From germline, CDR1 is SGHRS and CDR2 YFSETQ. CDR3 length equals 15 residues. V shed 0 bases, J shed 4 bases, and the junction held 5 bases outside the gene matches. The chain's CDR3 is CASSLAGQGMYEQYF. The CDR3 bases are TGCGCCAGCAGCTTGGCGGGACAGGGTATGTACGAGCAGTACTTC. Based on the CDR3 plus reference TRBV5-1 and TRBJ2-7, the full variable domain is KAGVTQTPRYLIKTRGQQVTLSCSPISGHRSVSWYQQTPGQGLQFLFEYFSETQRNKGNFPGRFSGRQFSNSRSEMNVSTLELGDSALYLCASSLAGQGMYEQYFGPGTRLTVT.

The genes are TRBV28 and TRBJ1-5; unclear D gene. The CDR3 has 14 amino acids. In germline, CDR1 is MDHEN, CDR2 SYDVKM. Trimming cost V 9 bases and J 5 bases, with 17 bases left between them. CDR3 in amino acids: CASRHDDGDQPQHF. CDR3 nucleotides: TGTGCCAGTCGCCACGATGACGGAGATCAGCCCCAGCATTTT.

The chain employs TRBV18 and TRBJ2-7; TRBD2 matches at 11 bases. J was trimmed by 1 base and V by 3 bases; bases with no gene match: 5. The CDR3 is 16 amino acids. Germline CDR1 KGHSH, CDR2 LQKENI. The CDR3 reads CASSPIIAGGSYEQYF. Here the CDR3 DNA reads TGTGCCAGCTCACCTATCATAGCGGGAGGGTCCTACGAGCAGTACTTC.

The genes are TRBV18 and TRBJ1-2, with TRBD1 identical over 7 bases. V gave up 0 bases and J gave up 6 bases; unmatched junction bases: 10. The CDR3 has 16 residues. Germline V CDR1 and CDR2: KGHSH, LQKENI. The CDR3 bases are TGTGCCAGCTCACCACCGGAACGACAGGGTTGGGATGGCTACACCTTC. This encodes CASSPPERQGWDGYTF.

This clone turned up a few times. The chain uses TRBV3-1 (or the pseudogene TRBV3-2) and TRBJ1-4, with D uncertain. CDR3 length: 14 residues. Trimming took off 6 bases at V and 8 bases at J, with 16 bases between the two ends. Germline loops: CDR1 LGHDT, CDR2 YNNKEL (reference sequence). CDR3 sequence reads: CASSLSTIPEKLFF. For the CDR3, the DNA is TGTGCCAGCAGTCTAAGTACGATTCCGGAAAAACTGTTTTTT.

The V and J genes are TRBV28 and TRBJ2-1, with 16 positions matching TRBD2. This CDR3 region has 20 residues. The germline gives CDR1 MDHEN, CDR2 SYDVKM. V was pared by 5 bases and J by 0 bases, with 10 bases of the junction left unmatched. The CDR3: CASSTTGLAGGTVSYNEQFF. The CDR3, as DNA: TGTGCCAGCAGTACCACGGGACTAGCGGGAGGGACTGTCTCCTACAATGAGCAGTTCTTC.

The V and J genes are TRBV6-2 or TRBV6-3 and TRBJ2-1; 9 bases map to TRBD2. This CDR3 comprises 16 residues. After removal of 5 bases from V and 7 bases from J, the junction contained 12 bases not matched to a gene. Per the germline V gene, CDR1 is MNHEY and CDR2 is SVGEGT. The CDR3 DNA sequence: TGTGCCAGCAGTCTCCCACTAGCGGGTCTCCCGAATGAGCAGTTCTTC. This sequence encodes CASSLPLAGLPNEQFF.

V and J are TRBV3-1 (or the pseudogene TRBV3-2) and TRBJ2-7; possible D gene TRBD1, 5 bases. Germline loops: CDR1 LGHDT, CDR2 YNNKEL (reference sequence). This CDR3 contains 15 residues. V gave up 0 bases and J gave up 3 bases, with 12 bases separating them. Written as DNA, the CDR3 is TGTGCCAGCAGCCAAGAGGCTACAGACAGCTACGAGCAGTACTTC. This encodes CASSQEATDSYEQYF.

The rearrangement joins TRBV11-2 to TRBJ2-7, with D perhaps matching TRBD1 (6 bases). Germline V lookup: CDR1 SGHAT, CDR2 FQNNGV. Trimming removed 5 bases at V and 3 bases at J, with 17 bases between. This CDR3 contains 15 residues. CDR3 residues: CASSLTETGLYEQYF. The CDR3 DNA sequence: TGTGCCAGCAGCCTGACCGAGACAGGTCTCTACGAGCAGTACTTC.

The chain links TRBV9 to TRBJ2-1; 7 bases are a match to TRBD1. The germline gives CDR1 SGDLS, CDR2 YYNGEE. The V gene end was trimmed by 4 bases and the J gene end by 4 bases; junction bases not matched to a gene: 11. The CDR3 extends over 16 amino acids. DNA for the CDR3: TGTGCCAGCAGCCCTAGAAGGGGACAGCAGTACAATGAGCAGTTCTTC. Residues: CASSPRRGQQYNEQFF.

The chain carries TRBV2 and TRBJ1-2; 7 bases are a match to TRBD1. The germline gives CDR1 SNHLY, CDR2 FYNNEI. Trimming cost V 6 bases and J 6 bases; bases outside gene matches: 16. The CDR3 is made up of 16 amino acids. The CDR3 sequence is CASSRNRGSTQNGYTF. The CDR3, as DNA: TGTGCCAGCAGCAGGAACAGGGGCTCAACCCAGAATGGCTACACCTTC.

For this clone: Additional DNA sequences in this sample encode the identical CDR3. In nucleotides, the CDR3 is TGTGCCAGTAGCCGACAGGGTTATGGCTACACCTTC. Its protein is CASSRQGYGYTF. The chain carries TRBV19 and TRBJ1-2; TRBD1 matches 7 bases. The germline V gene encodes CDR1 LNHDA and CDR2 SQIVND (reference sequence). This CDR3 spans 12 amino acids. V dropped 6 bases and J dropped 5; count of bases not matched to a gene: 3.

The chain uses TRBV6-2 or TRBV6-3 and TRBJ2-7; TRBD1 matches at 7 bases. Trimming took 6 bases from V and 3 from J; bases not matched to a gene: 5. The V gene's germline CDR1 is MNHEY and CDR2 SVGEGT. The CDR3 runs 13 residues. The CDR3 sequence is CASSPDRVYEQYF. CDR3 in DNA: TGTGCCAGCAGCCCCGACAGGGTCTACGAGCAGTACTTC.

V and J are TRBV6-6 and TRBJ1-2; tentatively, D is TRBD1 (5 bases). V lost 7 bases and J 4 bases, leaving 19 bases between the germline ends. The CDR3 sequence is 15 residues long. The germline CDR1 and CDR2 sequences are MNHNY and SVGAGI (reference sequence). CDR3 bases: TGTGCCAGCATGACTTGGGGGGACCCGCTCTATGGCTACACCTTC. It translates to CASMTWGDPLYGYTF.

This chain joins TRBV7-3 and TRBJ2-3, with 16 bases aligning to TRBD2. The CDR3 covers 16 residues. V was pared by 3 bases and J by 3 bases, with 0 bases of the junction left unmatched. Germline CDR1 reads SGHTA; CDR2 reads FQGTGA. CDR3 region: CASSLGLAGGTDTQYF. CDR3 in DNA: TGTGCCAGCAGCTTGGGACTAGCGGGAGGGACAGATACGCAGTATTTT.

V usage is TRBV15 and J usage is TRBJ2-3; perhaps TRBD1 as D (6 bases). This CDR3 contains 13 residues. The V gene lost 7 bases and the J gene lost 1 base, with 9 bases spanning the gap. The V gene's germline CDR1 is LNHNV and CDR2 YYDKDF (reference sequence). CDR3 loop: CATIRQGTDTQYF. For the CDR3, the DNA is TGTGCCACCATCCGACAGGGCACAGATACGCAGTATTTT.

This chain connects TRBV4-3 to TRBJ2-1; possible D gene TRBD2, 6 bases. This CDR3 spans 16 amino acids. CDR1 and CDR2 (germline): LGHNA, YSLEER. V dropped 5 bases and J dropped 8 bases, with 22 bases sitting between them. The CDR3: CASSSQGRQGKDEQFF. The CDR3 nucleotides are TGCGCCAGCAGCTCCCAAGGGAGGCAGGGTAAAGATGAGCAGTTCTTC.

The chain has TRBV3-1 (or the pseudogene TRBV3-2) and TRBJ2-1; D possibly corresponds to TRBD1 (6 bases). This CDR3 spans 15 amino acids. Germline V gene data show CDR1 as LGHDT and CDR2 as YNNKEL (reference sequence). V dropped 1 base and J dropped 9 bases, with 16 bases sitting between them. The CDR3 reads CASSQGSSTRGEQFF. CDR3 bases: TGTGCCAGCAGCCAAGGTTCTAGTACCAGGGGTGAGCAGTTCTTC.

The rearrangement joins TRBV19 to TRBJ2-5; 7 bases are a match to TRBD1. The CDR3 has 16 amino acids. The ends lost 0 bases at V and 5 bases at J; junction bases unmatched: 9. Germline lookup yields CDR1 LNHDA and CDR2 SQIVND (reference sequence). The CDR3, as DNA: TGTGCCAGTAGTATAGACTCCTCCACAGGGGTTGAGACCCAGTACTTC. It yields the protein CASSIDSSTGVETQYF.

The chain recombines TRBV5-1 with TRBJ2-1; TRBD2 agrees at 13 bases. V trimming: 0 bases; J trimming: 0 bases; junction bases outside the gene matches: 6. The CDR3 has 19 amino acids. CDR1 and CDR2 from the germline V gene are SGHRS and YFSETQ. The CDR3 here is CASSLAGTSGTNSYNEQFF. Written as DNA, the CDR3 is TGCGCCAGCAGCTTGGCCGGGACTAGCGGGACAAACTCCTACAATGAGCAGTTCTTC.

The CDR3 DNA reads as TGTGCCAGCAGCTTAGGCGGGCTAGCGGGGGAAAACATTCAGTACTTC. Translation gives CASSLGGLAGENIQYF. The chain links TRBV7-8 to TRBJ2-4; 10 nucleotides agree with TRBD2. Germline CDR1 SGHVS, CDR2 FQNEAQ. The CDR3 totals 16 residues. V lost 1 base to trimming and J lost 5 bases; unmatched junction nucleotides: 5.

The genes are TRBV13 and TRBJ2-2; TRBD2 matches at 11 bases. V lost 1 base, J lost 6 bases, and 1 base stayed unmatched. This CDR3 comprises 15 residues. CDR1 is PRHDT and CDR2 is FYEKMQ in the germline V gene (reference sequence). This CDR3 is CASSLVAGGPGELFF. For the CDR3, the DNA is TGTGCCAGCAGCTTAGTAGCGGGAGGGCCCGGGGAGCTGTTTTTT.

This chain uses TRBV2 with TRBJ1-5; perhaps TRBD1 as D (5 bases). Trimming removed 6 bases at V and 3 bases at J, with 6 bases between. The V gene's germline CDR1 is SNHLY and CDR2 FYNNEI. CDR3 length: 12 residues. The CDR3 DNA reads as TGTGCCAGCAGGGACACCAATCAGCCCCAGCATTTT. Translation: CASRDTNQPQHF.

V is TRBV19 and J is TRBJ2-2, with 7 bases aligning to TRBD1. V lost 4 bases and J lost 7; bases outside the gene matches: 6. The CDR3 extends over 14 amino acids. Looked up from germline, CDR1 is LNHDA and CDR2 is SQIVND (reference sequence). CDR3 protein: CASSTTRDSGELFF. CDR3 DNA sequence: TGTGCCAGTAGTACTACCCGGGACAGCGGGGAGCTGTTTTTT.

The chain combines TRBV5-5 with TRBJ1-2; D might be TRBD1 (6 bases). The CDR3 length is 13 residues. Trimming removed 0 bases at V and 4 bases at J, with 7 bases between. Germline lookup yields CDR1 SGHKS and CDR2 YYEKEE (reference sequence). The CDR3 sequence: CASSLGTAYGYTF. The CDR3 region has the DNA TGTGCCAGCAGCTTGGGGACAGCCTATGGCTACACCTTC. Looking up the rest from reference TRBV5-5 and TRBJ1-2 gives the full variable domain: DAGVTQSPTHLIKTRGQQVTLRCSPISGHKSVSWYQQVLGQGPQFIFQYYEKEERGRGNFPDRFSARQFPNYSSELNVNALLLGDSALYLCASSLGTAYGYTFGSGTRLTVV.

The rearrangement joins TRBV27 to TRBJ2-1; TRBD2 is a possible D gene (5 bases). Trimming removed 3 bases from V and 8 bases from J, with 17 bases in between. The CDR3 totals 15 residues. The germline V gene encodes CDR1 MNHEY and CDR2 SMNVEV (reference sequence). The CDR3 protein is CASSLSETGRHEQFF. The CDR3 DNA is TGTGCCAGCAGTTTGAGCGAGACTGGGAGACATGAGCAGTTCTTC.

The CDR3 nucleotides read TGTGCCTGGAGTGTCGGGGGGACCTCCTACAATGAGCAGTTCTTC. This sequence encodes CAWSVGGTSYNEQFF. This rearrangement joins TRBV30 to TRBJ2-1; TRBD2 matches 7 bases. The germline V gene encodes CDR1 GTSNPN and CDR2 SVGIG (reference sequence). The CDR3 is 15 residues long. V was clipped by 0 bases and J by 0 bases; unmatched bases: 2.

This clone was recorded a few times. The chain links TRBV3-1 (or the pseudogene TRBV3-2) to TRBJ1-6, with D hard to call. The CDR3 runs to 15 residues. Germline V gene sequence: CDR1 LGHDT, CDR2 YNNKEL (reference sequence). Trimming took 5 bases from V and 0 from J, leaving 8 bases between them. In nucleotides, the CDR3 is TGTGCCAGCAGCTTACAGAGCTCCTATAATTCACCCCTCCACTTT. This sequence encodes CASSLQSSYNSPLHF.